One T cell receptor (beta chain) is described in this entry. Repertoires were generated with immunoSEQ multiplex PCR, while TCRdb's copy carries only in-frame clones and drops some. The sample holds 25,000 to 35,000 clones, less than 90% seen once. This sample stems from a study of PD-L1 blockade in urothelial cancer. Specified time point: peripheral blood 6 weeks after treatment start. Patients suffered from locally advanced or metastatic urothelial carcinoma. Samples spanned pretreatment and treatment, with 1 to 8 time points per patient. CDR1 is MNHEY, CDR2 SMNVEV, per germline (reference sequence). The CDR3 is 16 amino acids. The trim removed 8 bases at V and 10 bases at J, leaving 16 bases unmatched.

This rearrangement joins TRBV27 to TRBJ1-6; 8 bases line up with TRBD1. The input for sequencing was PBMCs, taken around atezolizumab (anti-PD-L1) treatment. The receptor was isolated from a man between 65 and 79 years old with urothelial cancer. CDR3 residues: CASHTQHQGAGSPLHF. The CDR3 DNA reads TGTGCCAGCCATACCCAACACCAGGGGGCAGGATCACCCCTCCACTTT.